Detailed here is one T cell receptor beta chain. Its antigen remains unidentified. A read error is likely, as this CDR3 ends without the conserved phenylalanine or tryptophan. No cell sorting was done before RNA was extracted from the tissue. Newly diagnosed lung cancer patients had thoracic surgery in China, August–late 2014, without prior chemotherapy. The data were taken from a study of tumor and adjacent non-tumor tissue in lung cancer. Background on the study: Patients were aged roughly 30 to 76, nine to eleven men and about five women, stage I to III. Study observations and caveats: Tumor tissue had significantly higher TCR diversity than normal lung. Patients with more diverse tumor TCRs had worse survival.

The library came from three nested PCR rounds adapted from ARM-PCR protocols. MiXCR, applied by TCRdb to the multiplex PCR reads, yields one record per CDR3 protein. The data show about 75,000 distinct CDR3 sequences, around four fifths seen once. The CDR3 runs to 14 residues. CDR1 and CDR2 from the germline V gene are WNHNN and SYGVQD (reference sequence). The material sequenced was lung tumor tissue. The chain links TRBV10-1 to TRBJ2-7; tentatively, D is TRBD1 (5 bases). The receptor comes from a woman aged 45-65 years with non-small cell lung cancer. CDR3 amino acids: CAGSDPGKGYEQYS. The CDR3 bases are TGCGCCGGCAGTGACCCAGGGAAGGGATACGAGCAGTACTCC.